This T cell receptor (beta chain) was profiled in a study of blood T cells in healthy people across ages (dated by TCRdb to 2013 to 2016). Study-wide context: In model experiments, template switching captured about one uniquely barcoded TCR beta cDNA molecule for every two T cells. To track age-related changes in TCR beta repertoire diversity, the study relied on deep sequencing normalized with unique cDNA molecular identifiers. The donors were split into four age groups: young (average about 15 years), middle-aged (39), aged (approximately 60) and long-lived (about 74). To avoid experimental bias, donors of different ages were spread randomly across the sequencing lanes. The study analyzed two additional independent replicas of 1 million unique cDNA reads from the same blood draw for two donors, one aged 18 to 30 and one aged 80 or older. Overall study results and their limits: Compared with the aged group, more naive CD4+ T cells, fewer expanded clones and increased TCR diversity were shown by the long-lived group, suggesting age selection. Bulk unsorted PBMC profiling prevented conclusive comparison of naive and antigen-experienced compartments. A strong correlation was found between observed TCR beta diversity and the percentage of naive T cells measured by flow cytometry. Observed TCR beta diversity per million T cells fell roughly linearly with age, and a significant reduction was already apparent by age roughly 40. Because donor CMV infection status was unknown, age-related changes in expanded clonotypes were potentially confounded. Estimates of total diversity based on one million sequenced T cells were considered lower bounds and underestimates.

Of note for this clonotype: What antigen it recognizes has not been identified. One end of the junction fails to match germline, which may point to a read error.

The roughly 38 donors, aged roughly 6 to 95 years, were systemically healthy Caucasian individuals from Russia. Each donor gave about 9.7 milliliters of peripheral blood, drawn into EDTA-treated Vacutainer tubes. Ficoll-Paque density-gradient centrifugation was used to isolate PBMCs, with at least 7 million obtained per sample. Total RNA, at least 5 micrograms per sample, was extracted from PBMCs with Trizol reagent. Naive CD45RAhigh/CD27high T cell percentages were measured by flow cytometry on a PBMC aliquot from every donor. Libraries came from 5' RACE. Sequenced on an Illumina HiSeq 2500. A second PCR of about 7 to 12 cycles was run with a J-beta primer mix and a sample-barcoded 5' primer. A template-switch 5' adaptor carrying 12 random nucleotides introduced a unique molecular identifier onto each TCR beta cDNA molecule. Each sample yielded at least 2.5 million CDR3-containing paired-end reads. First-strand cDNA synthesis was performed from all RNA using the Mint cDNA synthesis kit, with priming by a TRBC-specific oligonucleotide. Following uracil-DNA glycosylase treatment, all cDNA underwent a first 18-cycle PCR with the universal primers M1SS and BC2_uni_R. The study's own analysis went as follows. For normalization, 1 million high-quality reads were randomly selected from each sample, with every read carrying a distinct molecular identifier. Instead of being binned into consensus sequences, reads with shared molecular identifiers were discarded. MiTCR, run with a Q25 quality threshold and the strictest error-elimination algorithm, handled CDR3 identification, clonotype clustering and error correction. A nonparametric unseen species model with Euler transformation was used to estimate a lower bound on total TCR beta diversity. TCRdb passed the public sequencing reads through fastp at Q25 and MiXCR, retaining productive beta sequences. Rows with one shared CDR3 protein collapse into an entry with the most common genes and DNA. In this record, the V and J calls reflect TCRdb's handling and not the investigators' own analysis. Across this sample there are about 640,000 distinct CDR3 sequences, with less than 45% seen only once. The ten top clones hold 30% of the sample.

CDR3 length: 13 amino acids, cysteine to phenylalanine. Kept here is only the CDR3 DNA, which spans 39 bases and is read in frame from base 1. Based on the germline V gene, the CDR1 and CDR2 sequences are SGHVS and FNYEAQ. The source is a man older than 75 in good health. Recombination joined TRBV7-6 with TRBJ1-1; a confident D gene designation cannot be given. Material: blood. In nucleotide form, the sequence is TGTGCCAGCAGCTTAATGAGGAACACTGGAGCTTTCTTT. Its product reads: CASSLMRNTGAFF.